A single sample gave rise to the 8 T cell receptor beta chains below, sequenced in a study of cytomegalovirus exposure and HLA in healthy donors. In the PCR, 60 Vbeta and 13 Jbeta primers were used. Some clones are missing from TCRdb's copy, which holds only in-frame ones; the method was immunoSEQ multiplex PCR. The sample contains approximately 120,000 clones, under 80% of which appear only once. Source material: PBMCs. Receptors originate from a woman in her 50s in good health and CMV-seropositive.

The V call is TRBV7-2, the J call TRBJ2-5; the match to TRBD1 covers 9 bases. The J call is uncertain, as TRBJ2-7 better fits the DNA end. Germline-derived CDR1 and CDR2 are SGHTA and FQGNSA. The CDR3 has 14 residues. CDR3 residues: CASSSTMTGGEQYF. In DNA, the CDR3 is TGTGCCAGCAGCTCTACCATGACAGGGGGCGAGCAGTACTTC.

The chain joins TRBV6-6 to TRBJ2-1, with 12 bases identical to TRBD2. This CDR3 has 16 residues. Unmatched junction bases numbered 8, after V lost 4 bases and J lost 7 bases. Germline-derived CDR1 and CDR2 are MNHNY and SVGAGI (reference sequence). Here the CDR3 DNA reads TGTGCCAGCAGTTCACTCACTAGCGGGAGGAGGAATGAGCAGTTCTTC. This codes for CASSSLTSGRRNEQFF.

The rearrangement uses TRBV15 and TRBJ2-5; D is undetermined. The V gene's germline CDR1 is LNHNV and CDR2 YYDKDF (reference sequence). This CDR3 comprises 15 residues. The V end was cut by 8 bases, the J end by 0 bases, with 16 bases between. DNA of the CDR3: TGTGCCACCGGTAATTTGAACAGTTACCAAGAGACCCAGTACTTC. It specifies CATGNLNSYQETQYF.

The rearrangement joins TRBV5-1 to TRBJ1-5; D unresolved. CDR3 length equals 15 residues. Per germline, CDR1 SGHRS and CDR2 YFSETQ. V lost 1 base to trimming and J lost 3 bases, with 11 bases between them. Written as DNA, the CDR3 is TGCGCCAGCAGCTTGTCACCCCGGGACAATCAGCCCCAGCATTTT. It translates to CASSLSPRDNQPQHF.

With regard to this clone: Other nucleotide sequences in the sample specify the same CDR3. CDR3 sequence (DNA): TGTGCCAGCAGTGTCGGGGGCACTGAAGCTTTCTTT. It codes for CASSVGGTEAFF. This rearrangement joins TRBV27 to TRBJ1-1; tentatively, D is TRBD1 (5 bases). V lost 5 bases to trimming and J lost 4 bases, with 8 bases between them. Germline loops: CDR1 MNHEY, CDR2 SMNVEV (reference sequence). The CDR3 extends over 12 amino acids.

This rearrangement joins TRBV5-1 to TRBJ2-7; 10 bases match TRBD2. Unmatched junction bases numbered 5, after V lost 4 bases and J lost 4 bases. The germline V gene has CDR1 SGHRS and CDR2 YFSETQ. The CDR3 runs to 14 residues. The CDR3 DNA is TGCGCCAGCAGCCGGAGCGGGGGGGTGTACGAGCAGTACTTC. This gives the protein CASSRSGGVYEQYF.

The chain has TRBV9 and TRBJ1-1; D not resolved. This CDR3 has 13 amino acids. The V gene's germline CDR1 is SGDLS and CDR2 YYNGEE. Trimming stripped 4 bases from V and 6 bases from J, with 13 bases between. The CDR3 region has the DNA TGTGCCAGCAGCCCTGGGCATTCGGCTGAAGCTTTCTTT. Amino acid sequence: CASSPGHSAEAFF.

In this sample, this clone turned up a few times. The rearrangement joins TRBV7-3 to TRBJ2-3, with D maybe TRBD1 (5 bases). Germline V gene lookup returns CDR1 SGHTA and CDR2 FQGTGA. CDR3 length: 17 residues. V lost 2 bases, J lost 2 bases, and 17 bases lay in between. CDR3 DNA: TGTGCCAGCAGCTTAGGGGCAGGGCTATATCCCACAGATACGCAGTATTTT. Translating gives CASSLGAGLYPTDTQYF.